One sample yielded the 22 T cell receptor beta chains listed below, sequenced in a study of shared clonotypes between healthy human individuals. Sequencing was performed with immunoSEQ multiplex PCR; in TCRdb, only in-frame clones are kept and a portion is missing. The sample lists millions of clones; over 85% were seen once. Positively selected for CCR7, the CD45RO-negative cells used as naive CD8 cells excluded terminally differentiated effector memory CD45RA+ cells. Sequenced: naive CD8+ T cells sorted from blood. The receptors come from a man aged 18 to 29 in good health.

In the case of this clone: The same CDR3 arises from other DNA sequences in this sample as well. The chain combines TRBV27 with TRBJ2-3; D gene uncertain. Germline assignment: CDR1 MNHEY and CDR2 SMNVEV (reference sequence). CDR3 length: 14 amino acids. Trimming shortened V by 0 bases and J by 2 bases, and 6 bases separated the two germline ends. The CDR3 DNA sequence: TGTGCCAGCAGTTTATCTGGAGACACAGATACGCAGTATTTT. Its translation: CASSLSGDTDTQYF.

This chain connects TRBV19 to TRBJ2-3; D possibly corresponds to TRBD2 (6 bases). The CDR3 runs to 14 residues. V was clipped by 2 bases and J by 4 bases, with 10 bases between them. Germline V CDR1 and CDR2: LNHDA, SQIVND (reference sequence). CDR3 amino acids: CASSITGEADTQYF. The CDR3 nucleotides read TGTGCCAGTAGTATAACGGGAGAGGCAGATACGCAGTATTTT.

The chain recombines TRBV4-3 with TRBJ2-7; D is perhaps TRBD2 (7 bases). This CDR3 has 15 amino acids. V was pared by 0 bases and J by 7 bases, with 16 bases between. From germline, CDR1 is LGHNA and CDR2 YSLEER. For the CDR3, the DNA is TGCGCCAGCAGCCAAGAACAGGGAGGGCCCCGGGAGCAGTACTTC. It yields the protein CASSQEQGGPREQYF.

This chain links TRBV9 with TRBJ2-2; 9 bases align to TRBD2. This CDR3 has 17 residues. J lost 5 bases, V lost 2 bases, and 10 bases had no gene match. Germline CDR1 and CDR2: SGDLS and YYNGEE. CDR3 DNA sequence: TGTGCCAGCAGCGTCCTAGCGGGGCCGGGTGGGACCGGGGAGCTGTTTTTT. This translates into CASSVLAGPGGTGELFF.

On this clone itself: This CDR3 is also generated by other DNA sequences in the sample. CDR3 loop: CASSSSGTSYEQYF. CDR3 nucleotides: TGTGCCAGCAGCTCCTCCGGGACTAGCTACGAGCAGTACTTC. The V call is TRBV7-9, the J call TRBJ2-7, with 8 bases matching TRBD2. CDR1 is SEHNR and CDR2 is FQNEAQ in the germline V gene (reference sequence). This CDR3 contains 14 residues. The J segment lost 3 bases and the V segment lost 4 bases, leaving 5 bases of the junction unmatched.

V and J are TRBV10-1 and TRBJ2-3; 7 bases agree with TRBD1. This CDR3 spans 17 amino acids. Germline CDR1 WNHNN, CDR2 SYGVQD (reference sequence). After removal of 6 bases from V and 0 bases from J, the junction contained 12 bases not matched to a gene. CDR3 DNA sequence: TGCGCCAGCAGCGCAGGGACAGCCTGGGCTAGCACAGATACGCAGTATTTT. Encoded protein: CASSAGTAWASTDTQYF.

In the case of this clone: At the DNA level, this CDR3 is encoded by other sequences in the same sample as well. For the CDR3, the DNA is TGCGCCAGCAGCTTGGGAGCCTCCTACGAGCAGTACTTC. Its translation: CASSLGASYEQYF. The chain has TRBV5-1 and TRBJ2-7; D gene uncertain. This CDR3 spans 13 amino acids. Looked up from germline, CDR1 is SGHRS and CDR2 is YFSETQ. The V gene lost 0 bases and the J gene lost 0 bases, with 4 bases spanning the gap.

This chain connects TRBV7-6 to TRBJ1-5, with 9 bases matching TRBD1. This CDR3 has 14 residues. Trimming removed 1 base from V and 14 bases from J; junction bases left unmatched: 9. The V gene's germline CDR1 is SGHVS and CDR2 FNYEAQ. In nucleotides, the CDR3 is TGTGCCAGCAGCTTAGGGACCGGGACAGGGTATAAGCATTTT. It translates to CASSLGTGTGYKHF. The complete variable domain, with remaining parts taken from reference TRBV7-6 and TRBJ1-5, reads GAGVSQSPRYKVTKRGQDVALRCDPISGHVSLYWYRQALGQGPEFLTYFNYEAQQDKSGLPNDRFSAERPEGSISTLTIQRTEQRDSAMYRCASSLGTGTGYKHFGDGTRLSIL.

Turning to this clone: Distinct nucleotide sequences in the sample also encode this CDR3. The chain carries TRBV5-6 and TRBJ2-2; no clear D gene. The V end was cut by 2 bases, the J end by 7 bases, with 6 bases between. The CDR3 has 12 residues. Germline V CDR1 and CDR2: SGHDT, YYEEEE. This chain's CDR3 is CASSLGSGELFF. The CDR3 DNA follows: TGTGCCAGCAGCTTAGGTAGCGGGGAGCTGTTTTTT.

The rearrangement joins TRBV7-9 to TRBJ2-3; D ambiguous. Germline loops: CDR1 SEHNR, CDR2 FQNEAQ (reference sequence). This CDR3 is built from 14 residues. Trimming took off 3 bases at V and 1 base at J, with 8 bases between the two ends. As DNA, the CDR3 is TGTGCCAGCAGCTTGAGTTGGGGCACAGATACGCAGTATTTT. Amino acid sequence: CASSLSWGTDTQYF.

The V gene is TRBV9, the J gene TRBJ1-4; D unclear. Trimming shortened V by 3 bases and J by 0 bases, and 9 bases separated the two germline ends. This CDR3 comprises 15 residues. Germline-derived CDR1 and CDR2 are SGDLS and YYNGEE. In nucleotides, the CDR3 is TGTGCCAGCAGCGACGGGCAGGCAACTAATGAAAAACTGTTTTTT. This gives the protein CASSDGQATNEKLFF.

The chain has TRBV10-2 and TRBJ1-5; possibly TRBD1 for D (5 bases). Germline loops: CDR1 WSHSY, CDR2 SAAADI. This CDR3 spans 13 amino acids. Trimming removed 0 bases at V and 7 bases at J, with 7 bases between. The CDR3: CASSESGVQPQHF. Written as DNA, the CDR3 is TGCGCCAGCAGTGAGTCAGGGGTGCAGCCCCAGCATTTT.

The rearrangement links TRBV5-1 to TRBJ2-7, with a weak D call TRBD2 (6 bases). Trimming stripped 5 bases from V and 0 bases from J, with 15 bases between. The CDR3 has 15 residues. Germline-derived CDR1 and CDR2 are SGHRS and YFSETQ. The CDR3 protein is CASRGPEGPSYEQYF. In DNA form, the CDR3 reads TGCGCCAGCAGAGGCCCGGAGGGTCCCTCCTACGAGCAGTACTTC.

This sequence joins TRBV4-1 and TRBJ2-7, with 11 positions matching TRBD1. J gave up 5 bases and V 1 base, and 4 bases lay outside the gene matches. CDR1 and CDR2 from the germline V gene are MGHRA and YSYEKL. The CDR3 is made up of 15 amino acids. CDR3 sequence reads: CASSQVRDRGDEQYF. As DNA, the CDR3 is TGCGCCAGCAGCCAAGTACGGGACAGGGGGGACGAGCAGTACTTC.

V gene TRBV6-1 combines with J gene TRBJ2-7, with D unclear. CDR1 and CDR2 from the germline V gene are MNHNS and SASEGT. Trimming shortened V by 1 base and J by 2 bases, and 6 bases separated the two germline ends. The CDR3 runs to 13 residues. The CDR3 sequence is CASSEVVAYEQYF. The CDR3 nucleotides are TGTGCCAGCAGTGAAGTGGTGGCCTACGAGCAGTACTTC.

The rearrangement links TRBV25-1 to TRBJ2-7, with D hard to call. Germline assignment: CDR1 MGHDK and CDR2 SYGVNS. The V end lost 5 bases, the J end lost 6 bases, and 11 bases lay between the germline ends. The CDR3 is made up of 12 amino acids. The chain's CDR3 is CASSTRASEQYF. CDR3 coding DNA: TGTGCCAGCAGTACCCGGGCCTCCGAGCAGTACTTC.

This clone was detected only once. The V gene is TRBV4-3, the J gene TRBJ1-1; D is unclear. The CDR3 runs to 14 residues. Germline CDR1 and CDR2: LGHNA and YSLEER. V shed 0 bases and J shed 1 base, with 6 bases lying between them. The CDR3 bases are TGCGCCAGCAGCCAAGATAAATGGAACACTGAAGCTTTCTTT. It is translated as CASSQDKWNTEAFF.

The chain carries TRBV6-1 and TRBJ1-1, with D unresolved. Germline-derived CDR1 and CDR2 are MNHNS and SASEGT. Trimming left V 4 bases short and J 5 bases short, with 26 bases between. The CDR3 loop spans 18 amino acids. CDR3 loop: CASSAEIPSEDRRTEAFF. The CDR3, as DNA: TGTGCCAGCAGTGCGGAAATCCCTTCCGAGGATAGGAGGACTGAAGCTTTCTTT.

This chain uses TRBV7-2 with TRBJ2-7; weak D call: TRBD2 (5 bases). Trimming cost V 5 bases and J 4 bases, with 18 bases left between them. Germline lookup yields CDR1 SGHTA and CDR2 FQGNSA. The CDR3 is 15 residues long. The CDR3 sequence is CASSPGPSGKYEQYF. CDR3 bases: TGTGCCAGCAGCCCAGGCCCCAGCGGCAAATACGAGCAGTACTTC.

This chain joins TRBV13 and TRBJ2-4; unclear D gene. With 6 bases removed from V and 1 base from J, the gap between germline ends came to 4 bases. The germline CDR1 and CDR2 sequences are PRHDT and FYEKMQ (reference sequence). The CDR3 spans 12 residues. The chain's CDR3 is CASRGAKNIQYF. CDR3 nucleotide sequence: TGTGCCAGCAGGGGGGCCAAAAACATTCAGTACTTC.

The V gene is TRBV4-1, the J gene TRBJ2-3, with D possibly matching TRBD1 (6 bases). CDR3 length: 14 residues. V was pared by 4 bases and J by 6 bases, with 14 bases between. CDR1 and CDR2 (germline): MGHRA, YSYEKL. The CDR3 bases are TGCGCCAGCAGCCCTGGACAGTTGGAGGATACGCAGTATTTT. This encodes CASSPGQLEDTQYF.

V and J are TRBV11-1 and TRBJ2-7; D gene unclear. V shed 0 bases and J shed 1 base, with 4 bases lying between them. This CDR3 is 13 amino acids long. Germline assignment: CDR1 SGHAT and CDR2 FQDESV (reference sequence). The CDR3 loop reads CASSLAESYEQYF. The CDR3 DNA reads as TGTGCCAGCAGCTTAGCTGAATCCTACGAGCAGTACTTC.